This is a list of T cell receptor beta chains from one sample in a study of early stage breast cancer tumors. Generated by immunoSEQ multiplex PCR, the TCRdb table keeps only in-frame clones and is missing some. Of about 69,000 clones listed, around 80% are singletons. Sequenced sample: blood. The receptors were sampled from a person in their 40s with breast cancer. The CDR3 runs from the conserved cysteine through the conserved F or W. The order of the fields is V gene, clone size, D gene, J gene, CDR3 protein, CDR3 DNA. D genes are given only for firm matches. Clone sizes are given selectively: once, few, many, or a class where the clone is expanded.

V: TRBV27
size: NA
D: TRBD2
J: TRBJ2-1
CDR3: CASSLAGGYNEQFF
DNA: TGTGCCAGCAGTCTAGCGGGAGGTTACAATGAGCAGTTCTTC

V: TRBV7-2
size: NA
D: NA
J: TRBJ2-7
CDR3: CASSRDYDYEQYF
DNA: TGTGCCAGCAGCAGAGATTACGACTACGAGCAGTACTTC

V: TRBV5-6
size: once
D: NA
J: TRBJ2-1
CDR3: CASSFTSNNEQFF
DNA: TGTGCCAGCAGCTTTACTAGCAACAATGAGCAGTTCTTC

V: TRBV11-1
size: once
D: NA
J: TRBJ2-3
CDR3: CASSIAGFSRTDTQYF
DNA: TGTGCCAGCAGTATTGCCGGGTTTTCGAGGACAGATACGCAGTATTTT

V: TRBV4-1
size: few
D: TRBD2
J: TRBJ2-7
CDR3: CASSQDLFGLAGGQQYF
DNA: TGCGCCAGCAGCCAAGATCTGTTCGGACTAGCGGGAGGACAGCAGTACTTC

V: TRBV10-1
size: NA
D: TRBD1
J: TRBJ1-2
CDR3: CASSPGTGAYGYTF
DNA: TGCGCCAGCAGTCCCGGGACAGGGGCCTATGGCTACACCTTC

V: TRBV9
size: NA
D: NA
J: TRBJ2-2
CDR3: CASSGGPNTGELFF
DNA: TGTGCCAGCAGCGGAGGCCCGAACACCGGGGAGCTGTTTTTT

V: TRBV27
size: NA
D: NA
J: TRBJ2-2
CDR3: CASSPIDRYTGELFF
DNA: TGTGCCAGCAGTCCAATCGACAGATACACCGGGGAGCTGTTTTTT

V: TRBV6-6
size: NA
D: NA
J: TRBJ2-1
CDR3: CASSSPSSNYEQFF
DNA: TGTGCCAGCAGTTCCCCGAGTAGCAACTATGAGCAGTTCTTC

V: TRBV10-2
size: NA
D: NA
J: TRBJ2-2
CDR3: CASSPAGELFF
DNA: TGCGCCAGCAGTCCGGCCGGGGAGCTGTTTTTT

V: TRBV5-6
size: NA
D: NA
J: TRBJ2-7
CDR3: CASTRYGDYEQYF
DNA: TGTGCCAGCACCAGATACGGGGACTACGAGCAGTACTTC

V: TRBV28
size: NA
D: NA
J: TRBJ2-1
CDR3: CASSFLSSYNEQFF
DNA: TGTGCCAGCAGTTTTTTAAGCTCCTACAATGAGCAGTTCTTC

V: TRBV7-9
size: NA
D: NA
J: TRBJ2-1
CDR3: CASSLVATLSSYNEQFF
DNA: TGTGCCAGCAGCTTAGTGGCGACTCTGAGCTCCTACAATGAGCAGTTCTTC

V: TRBV7-2
size: NA
D: TRBD1
J: TRBJ1-2
CDR3: CASSLDVRGRSYGYTF
DNA: TGTGCCAGCAGCTTAGATGTCAGGGGGCGAAGCTATGGCTACACCTTC

V: TRBV5-1
size: NA
D: NA
J: TRBJ2-2
CDR3: CASSRGQTPGELFF
DNA: TGCGCCAGCAGCCGGGGCCAGACGCCCGGGGAGCTGTTTTTT

V: TRBV6-1
size: NA
D: NA
J: TRBJ2-2
CDR3: CASPEDRNTGELFF
DNA: TGTGCCAGCCCCGAGGACAGGAACACCGGGGAGCTGTTTTTT

V: TRBV19
size: NA
D: TRBD1
J: TRBJ1-2
CDR3: CASTPHRGLVLNYGYTF
DNA: TGTGCCAGTACCCCGCACAGGGGGCTGGTACTTAACTATGGCTACACCTTC

V: TRBV12-2
size: NA
D: NA
J: TRBJ2-5
CDR3: CASRPAPHWKQETQYF
DNA: TGTGCAAGTCGCCCCGCCCCTCACTGGAAACAAGAGACCCAGTACTTC

V: TRBV5-1
size: once
D: TRBD2
J: TRBJ2-3
CDR3: CASSLREGLTDTQYF
DNA: TGCGCCAGCAGCTTGCGGGAGGGCCTCACAGATACGCAGTATTTT

V: TRBV6-6
size: NA
D: TRBD1
J: TRBJ1-2
CDR3: CASSGRGGLNGYTF
DNA: TGTGCCAGCAGCGGCAGGGGGGGCCTCAATGGCTACACCTTC

V: TRBV27
size: NA
D: TRBD1
J: TRBJ2-2
CDR3: CASSYRTGDGTGELFF
DNA: TGTGCCAGCAGTTACAGGACAGGGGATGGGACCGGGGAGCTGTTTTTT

V: TRBV4-1
size: few
D: TRBD1
J: TRBJ2-2
CDR3: CASSKFGTANTGELFF
DNA: TGCGCCAGCAGCAAATTTGGGACAGCTAACACCGGGGAGCTGTTTTTT

V: TRBV5-3
size: NA
D: NA
J: TRBJ2-2
CDR3: CARSPACRQGANTGELFF
DNA: TGTGCCAGAAGCCCCGCCTGTCGTCAGGGCGCGAACACCGGGGAGCTGTTTTTT

V: TRBV11-2
size: NA
D: TRBD2
J: TRBJ2-5
CDR3: CASSSGLSETQYF
DNA: TGTGCCAGCAGCTCGGGACTATCGGAGACCCAGTACTTC

V: TRBV11-3
size: NA
D: NA
J: TRBJ2-5
CDR3: CASSLGGDQETQYF
DNA: TGTGCCAGCAGCTTAGGAGGGGACCAAGAGACCCAGTACTTC

V: TRBV2
size: NA
D: NA
J: TRBJ2-7
CDR3: CASRVQGYGYEQYF
DNA: TGTGCCAGCAGAGTACAGGGTTACGGCTACGAGCAGTACTTC

V: TRBV7-9
size: once
D: TRBD1
J: TRBJ1-1
CDR3: CASSLRRGQGTIEAFF
DNA: TGTGCCAGCAGCTTAAGGCGGGGACAGGGTACGATTGAAGCTTTCTTT

V: TRBV29-1
size: few
D: NA
J: TRBJ2-7
CDR3: CSVRQGSYEQYF
DNA: TGCAGCGTTAGGCAGGGCTCCTACGAGCAGTACTTC